The T cell receptor (beta chain) described here comes from a study of blood T cell repertoires in COVID-19. On the study more broadly: Sites in the United States, Italy and Spain provided acute and convalescent COVID-19 samples. In each case, the material was cDNA or gDNA derived from T cells, B-cell-depleted T cells, or PBMCs.

Original handling: Estimation of nucleated cell counts was performed using reference gene primer amplification. Sequencing used immunoSEQ multiplex PCR; TCRdb keeps in-frame clones, though not all of them. V and J calls and clone size are given by that table; D and trimming were obtained from the DNA. Of almost 200,000 clones in the sample, roughly nine tenths are singletons; the top ten hold 0.7% to 0.95%. Germline CDR1 is MNHEY and CDR2 is SMNVEV (reference sequence). The CDR3 is made up of 16 amino acids. The ends were cut back, 2 bases at V and 0 bases at J, with 11 bases in the middle. The chain joins TRBV27 to TRBJ2-1, with D perhaps matching TRBD1 (5 bases). This receptor was obtained from a woman aged 70-85 years with acute or convalescent COVID-19. Specimen: peripheral blood. CDR3 loop: CASSLKDTPSYNEQFF. CDR3 sequence (DNA): TGTGCCAGCAGTTTAAAGGACACGCCCTCCTACAATGAGCAGTTCTTC.